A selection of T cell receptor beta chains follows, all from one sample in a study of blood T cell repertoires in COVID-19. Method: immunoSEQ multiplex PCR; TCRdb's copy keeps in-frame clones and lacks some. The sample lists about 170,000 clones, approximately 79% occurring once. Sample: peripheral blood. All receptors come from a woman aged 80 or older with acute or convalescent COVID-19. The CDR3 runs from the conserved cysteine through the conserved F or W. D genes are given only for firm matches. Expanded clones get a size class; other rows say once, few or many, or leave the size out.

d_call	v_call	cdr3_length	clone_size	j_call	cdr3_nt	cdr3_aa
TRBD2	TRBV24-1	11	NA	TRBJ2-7	TGTGCCGCTGGGAGGGAACGCGAGCAGTACTTC	CAAGREREQYF
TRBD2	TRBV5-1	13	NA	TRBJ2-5	TGCGCCAGCAGCTCCGGACTAGACGAGACCCAGTACTTC	CASSSGLDETQYF
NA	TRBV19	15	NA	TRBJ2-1	TGTGCCAGTAGTATAGCAGATGCTTGGTACAATGAGCAGTTCTTC	CASSIADAWYNEQFF
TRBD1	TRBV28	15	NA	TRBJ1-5	TGTGCCAGCAGTTCTTTCATAACAGGGGGACAGCCCCAGCATTTT	CASSSFITGGQPQHF
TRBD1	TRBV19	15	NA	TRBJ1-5	TGTGCCAGTAGTCTCGGACAGGGTGGGAGTCAGCCCCAGCATTTT	CASSLGQGGSQPQHF
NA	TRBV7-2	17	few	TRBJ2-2	TGTGCCAGCAGCTTAGTGGCGGGATTCATCGGCACCGGGGAGCTGTTTTTT	CASSLVAGFIGTGELFF
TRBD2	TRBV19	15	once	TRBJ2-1	TGTGCCAGTAGTATTGGTGGGAGGGTGGGCAATGAGCAGTTCTTC	CASSIGGRVGNEQFF
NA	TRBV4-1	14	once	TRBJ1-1	TGCGCCAGCAGCCAAGTCGGGGGGAGGGCTGAAGCTTTCTTT	CASSQVGGRAEAFF
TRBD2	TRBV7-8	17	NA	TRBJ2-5	TGTGCCAGCAGCTTCACACTAGCGGGAGGGCCCTTGGAGACCCAGTACTTC	CASSFTLAGGPLETQYF
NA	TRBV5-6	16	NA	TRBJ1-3	TGTGCCAGCAGCGCGATAACCCGGGACTTGGGAAACACCATATATTTT	CASSAITRDLGNTIYF
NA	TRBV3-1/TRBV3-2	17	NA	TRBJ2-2	TGTGCCAGCAGCCAAGATAGCTCCACGGCGAACACCGGGGAGCTGTTTTTT	CASSQDSSTANTGELFF
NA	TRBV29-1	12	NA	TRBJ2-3	TGCAGCGTTGAAGGAGGGACAAATACGCAGTATTTT	CSVEGGTNTQYF
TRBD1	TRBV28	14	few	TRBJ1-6	TGTGCCAGCAGTTTGGGGGACAGGGGCTCACCCCTCCACTTT	CASSLGDRGSPLHF
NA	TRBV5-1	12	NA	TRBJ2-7	TGCGCCAGCAGCTTGGTTGGCTCCGAGCAGTACTTC	CASSLVGSEQYF
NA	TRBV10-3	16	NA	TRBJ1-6	TGTGCCATCAGTGAGTCGGTAACAGCGGGTAATTCACCCCTCCACTTT	CAISESVTAGNSPLHF
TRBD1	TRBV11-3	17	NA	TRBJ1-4	TGTGCCAGCAGCTTCTCTTACAGGGGGGCAACTAATGAAAAACTGTTTTTT	CASSFSYRGATNEKLFF
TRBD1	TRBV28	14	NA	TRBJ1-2	TGTGCCAGCAGTTTACAGGGGGGAAACTATGGCTACACCTTC	CASSLQGGNYGYTF
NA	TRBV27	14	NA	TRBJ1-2	TGTGCCAGCAGTCTCACGCAACCAGGCTATGGCTACACCTTC	CASSLTQPGYGYTF
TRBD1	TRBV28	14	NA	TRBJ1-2	TGTGCCAGCAGTCAAGGACAGGGAAGCCATGGCTACACCTTC	CASSQGQGSHGYTF
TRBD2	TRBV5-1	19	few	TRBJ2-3	TGCGCCAGCAGCTTGGAATCTAGCGGGAGGGCCGCGTGGGCAGATACGCAGTATTTT	CASSLESSGRAAWADTQYF